The clone carrying this T cell receptor beta chain was observed a single time. No antigen is known for it. These data are taken from a study of beta chain features in type 1 diabetes. Of the isolated RNA, all was reverse transcribed, and so the sequenced material was expressed TCRB transcripts. Profiling relied on immunoSEQ multiplex PCR, and the TCRdb table lists in-frame clones only, not all of them. The table lists approximately 150,000 clones, roughly 65% of them singletons. Cell sorting via CD45RO/CCR7/CD25/CD127/CD95/CD27 was performed to obtain CD4+ naive, central memory, regulatory and stem cell-like memory cells. Each sorted population was over 95% pure. General study results and limits: Fewer junction insertions and more nucleotide deletions appeared in type 1 diabetes patients. Among patients with Type 1 diabetes, TCRB CDR3s were moderately but significantly shorter in every one of the four CD4+ subsets. These data did not resolve whether HLA type affects TCRB rearrangement.

The sequenced sample consisted of naive CD4+ T cells from blood. The sequence was obtained from a young man with type 1 diabetes.

The DNA of the CDR3 is TGTGCCACCAGCAGAGACGTTTCGAACCTCCGGGACAGAGGTTCACCCCTCCACTTT. Encoded protein: CATSRDVSNLRDRGSPLHF. The gene calls are TRBV15 and TRBJ1-6; TRBD1 aligns across 7 bases. Trimming at V came to 0 bases and at J to 9 bases, leaving 17 bases not matched to a gene. Germline V gives CDR1 LNHNV, CDR2 YYDKDF (reference sequence). CDR3 length: 19 residues.